This TCR beta chain came from a study of T cell changes during pregnancy in multiple sclerosis (dated by TCRdb to the late 2010s). Study-wide context: In women with multiple sclerosis, the researchers looked at how the T cell repertoire shifted as pregnancy progressed.

The library was prepared using the immunoSEQ multiplex PCR assay. TCRdb carries this immuneACCESS record with in-frame sequences only. Its versions omit some clonotypes, under half of them owing to an unresolved V gene in the studies checked, with the rest unexplained. Counted in this sample were some 97,000 clones; about 94% of them appeared once. About 1% of the sample goes to the ten largest clones. Concerning this clone itself: Its antigen remains undetermined. The record has no base qualities; no much larger clone is one base away.

The material was peripheral blood, obtained before pregnancy. The source is a female donor with multiple sclerosis, enrolled in a pregnancy study.

The CDR3 region: CASSLFSWTRNYNEQFF. The DNA is TGTGCCAGCAGCTTATTTAGTTGGACAAGGAACTACAATGAGCAGTTCTTC. The rearrangement combines TRBV7-9 with TRBJ2-1; the D region possibly corresponds to TRBD1 (5 bases align). Measured from the cysteine to the phenylalanine, the CDR3 is 17 residues long. The sequence is cut down to CDR3 DNA, 51 bases in frame from base 1. Trimming at the junction amounts to 2 bases on V and 3 bases on J, and the germline ends lie 17 bases apart. CDR1 and CDR2, per the germline V gene (reference sequence), are SEHNR and FQNEAQ.